These 2 T cell receptor beta chains were all obtained from the same sample, sequenced in a study of T-cell reconstitution after alpha-beta-depleted transplantation in children. Preparing the TCRbeta library involved the use of unique molecular identifiers. MiXCR, applied by TCRdb to the PCR reads, yields one record per CDR3 protein. The repertoire holds hundreds of thousands of distinct CDR3 sequences, with around 13% as singletons. The sample in question was PBMCs, obtained before TCRalphabeta/CD19-depleted stem cell transplant. The receptor source for this set is a girl aged 2-10 years with congenital amegakaryocytic thrombocytopenia, due to receive a stem cell transplant.

This chain links TRBV2 with TRBJ1-1, with D uncertain. The CDR3 is made up of 13 amino acids. V lost 7 bases to trimming and J lost 4 bases, with 13 bases between them. Germline lookup yields CDR1 SNHLY and CDR2 FYNNEI. In DNA, the CDR3 is TGTGCCAGCACGAGGGCGTCGGGCACTGAAGCTTTCTTT. This codes for CASTRASGTEAFF.

The chain combines TRBV6-2 or TRBV6-3 with TRBJ2-1; 13 positions match TRBD2. The CDR3 length is 15 residues. CDR1 and CDR2 from the germline V gene are MNHEY and SVGEGT. The trim removed 4 bases at V and 10 bases at J, leaving 7 bases unmatched. CDR3 sequence (DNA): TGTGCCAGCAGTTTCGGGACTAGCGGGACCACCGAGCAGTTCTTC. Amino acids: CASSFGTSGTTEQFF.